One sample yielded the 3 T cell receptor beta chains listed below, sequenced in a study of blood T cell repertoires in COVID-19. Data came from immunoSEQ multiplex PCR; TCRdb stores just in-frame clones and leaves some out. The sample consists of 270,000 or so clones, around nine tenths of them appearing once. Sequenced: peripheral blood. All receptors derive from a man aged 40-49 years with active or convalescent COVID-19.

V usage is TRBV6-5 and J usage is TRBJ2-1, with 7 bases matching TRBD1. CDR1 and CDR2 from the germline V gene are MNHEY and SVGAGI. CDR3 size: 13 residues. V shed 8 bases and J 6 bases; nucleotides not matched to a gene: 7. The chain's CDR3 is CASGRTGGNEQFF. The DNA for the CDR3 is TGTGCCAGCGGCCGGACAGGTGGCAATGAGCAGTTCTTC.

The chain employs TRBV5-1 and TRBJ2-2; no clear D. CDR1 is SGHRS and CDR2 is YFSETQ in the germline V gene. The CDR3 covers 13 residues. The V end was cut by 1 base, the J end by 7 bases, with 8 bases between. The DNA for the CDR3 is TGCGCCAGCAGCTTGAGAGTTGGCGGGGAGCTGTTTTTT. Amino acids: CASSLRVGGELFF.

The chain joins TRBV5-4 to TRBJ2-6, with 7 bases identical to TRBD1. CDR1 is SGHNT and CDR2 is YYREEE in the germline V gene (reference sequence). The length of the CDR3 is 17 residues. The trim removed 3 bases at V and 2 bases at J, leaving 8 bases unmatched. CDR3 region: CASSSPTGLPGANVLTF. CDR3 nucleotide sequence: TGTGCCAGCAGCTCGCCGACAGGGCTCCCTGGGGCCAACGTCCTGACTTTC.